The rows below give T cell receptor beta chains drawn from one sample of a study of tumor-infiltrating lymphocytes in primary liver carcinoma. Using its own MiXCR run on the multiplex PCR reads, TCRdb lists one record per CDR3 protein. The sample shows 150,000 to 200,000 distinct CDR3 sequences, 60% of them seen only once. Specimen: peripheral blood. These receptors all stem from a man aged 40-50 years with primary liver carcinoma and hepatitis B virus infection. Each CDR3 is given with its conserved first and last residue.

cdr3_aa v_call cdr3_length
CASSSLGIETQYF TRBV11-2 13
CASSLGRENEKLFF TRBV12-3/TRBV12-4 14
CASSYSTGGSEDTQYF TRBV6-2/TRBV6-3 16
CASSRLGRNEQFF TRBV5-1 13
CANSLVGNKQYF TRBV11-2 12
CASRSGGSYEQYF TRBV7-8 13
CSVETMVQGEAFF TRBV29-1 13
CDSSLEHRGLVGYTF TRBV12-3/TRBV12-4 15
CASSQVLAGRNQVEQFF TRBV4-1 17
CASSLLGSNSYNEQFF TRBV5-1 16